These 26 T cell receptor beta chains came from one sample sequenced in a study of cytomegalovirus exposure and HLA in healthy donors. Vbeta (60) and Jbeta (13) primers were used in the PCR. The assay was immunoSEQ multiplex PCR, and TCRdb's table has in-frame clones only and misses some. The table records more than 130,000 clones, over 70% of them present only once. Material: PBMCs. These receptor sequences come from a male donor in good health and CMV-seronegative.

The chain carries TRBV28 and TRBJ1-5; the D is unclear. Germline V gives CDR1 MDHEN, CDR2 SYDVKM. The CDR3 length is 12 residues. V lost 8 bases and J 4 bases, leaving 9 bases between the germline ends. CDR3: CASGLANQPQHF. In nucleotides, the CDR3 is TGTGCCAGCGGCCTAGCGAATCAGCCCCAGCATTTT.

The gene calls are TRBV2 and TRBJ1-1; no clear D. The CDR3 runs 12 residues. CDR1 is SNHLY and CDR2 is FYNNEI in the germline V gene. Trimming stripped 3 bases from V and 3 bases from J, with 5 bases between. The chain's CDR3 is CASSDQDTEAFF. CDR3 coding DNA: TGTGCCAGCAGTGATCAGGACACTGAAGCTTTCTTT.

The chain employs TRBV5-6 and TRBJ1-1, with 9 bases lining up with TRBD1. This CDR3 region has 14 residues. V dropped 4 bases and J dropped 2; count of bases not matched to a gene: 3. Germline values: CDR1 SGHDT, CDR2 YYEEEE. The DNA for the CDR3 is TGTGCCAGCAGCGGGACAGGGTTTAACACTGAAGCTTTCTTT. Translated, it gives CASSGTGFNTEAFF.

The V gene is TRBV5-1, the J gene TRBJ2-7, with D hard to call. The V end lost 4 bases, the J end lost 4 bases, and 18 bases lay between the germline ends. The CDR3 is 15 residues long. Germline CDR1 is SGHRS and CDR2 is YFSETQ. The CDR3 spells CASSPLGAARYEQYF. CDR3 DNA sequence: TGCGCCAGCAGCCCTTTGGGTGCCGCGAGGTACGAGCAGTACTTC.

The chain carries TRBV6-4 and TRBJ2-7, with D perhaps TRBD1 (5 bases). Trimming stripped 5 bases from V and 1 base from J, with 15 bases between. The length of the CDR3 is 15 residues. CDR1 is MRHNA, CDR2 SNTAGT, per germline. The CDR3 here is CASSPGHTGSYEQYF. The CDR3 nucleotides are TGTGCCAGCAGTCCAGGGCATACAGGTTCCTACGAGCAGTACTTC.

The V and J genes are TRBV5-6 and TRBJ1-2; 7 bases map to TRBD1. The germline gives CDR1 SGHDT, CDR2 YYEEEE. With V trimmed by 4 bases and J by 3 bases, 6 bases remained unmatched. The CDR3 length is 14 residues. DNA for the CDR3: TGTGCCAGCAGCCAACCGGACAGGTACTATGGCTACACCTTC. Encoded protein: CASSQPDRYYGYTF. The variable domain in full, completed from reference TRBV5-6 and TRBJ1-2, reads DAGVTQSPTHLIKTRGQQVTLRCSPKSGHDTVSWYQQALGQGPQFIFQYYEEEERQRGNFPDRFSGHQFPNYSSELNVNALLLGDSALYLCASSQPDRYYGYTFGSGTRLTVV.

The V call is TRBV9, the J call TRBJ2-1, with 7 bases lining up with TRBD2. Per the germline V gene, CDR1 is SGDLS and CDR2 is YYNGEE. The V and J ends lost 0 bases and 11 bases, in that order; junction bases with no gene match: 5. The CDR3 has 13 amino acids. The CDR3 sequence is CASSVVVGGKQFF. Here the CDR3 DNA reads TGTGCCAGCAGCGTAGTGGTGGGGGGGAAGCAGTTCTTC.

V gene TRBV18 combines with J gene TRBJ2-7, with TRBD1 matching over 9 bases. Trimming took 3 bases from V and 5 from J; bases not matched to a gene: 2. In germline, CDR1 is KGHSH, CDR2 LQKENI. There are 13 residues in the CDR3. CDR3 bases: TGTGCCAGCTCACCCGGACAGGGGAACGAGCAGTACTTC. This sequence encodes CASSPGQGNEQYF.

The CDR3 protein is CASSEGGFLYEQYF. CDR3 in DNA: TGCGCCAGCAGTGAAGGAGGGTTCCTCTACGAGCAGTACTTC. The rearrangement links TRBV10-2 to TRBJ2-7, with D perhaps matching TRBD2 (6 bases). This CDR3 spans 14 amino acids. V was pared by 3 bases and J by 3 bases, with 12 bases between. The germline V gene has CDR1 WSHSY and CDR2 SAAADI.

The V and J genes are TRBV19 and TRBJ2-7, with TRBD1 matching over 7 bases. The ends lost 5 bases at V and 1 base at J; junction bases unmatched: 5. The CDR3 is 14 amino acids. CDR1 and CDR2 (germline): LNHDA, SQIVND (reference sequence). The CDR3 coding sequence is TGTGCCAGTAGTGTCAGACAGGGTTCCTACGAGCAGTACTTC. Protein: CASSVRQGSYEQYF.

This clone was seen only once. The rearrangement uses TRBV2 and TRBJ2-2; 11 positions match TRBD2. This CDR3 has 15 amino acids. Unmatched junction bases numbered 1, after V lost 4 bases and J lost 3 bases. CDR1 and CDR2 (germline): SNHLY, FYNNEI. The CDR3 reads CASSGTSGYTGELFF. Written as DNA, the CDR3 is TGTGCCAGCAGTGGGACTAGCGGGTACACCGGGGAGCTGTTTTTT.

The chain joins TRBV5-1 to TRBJ2-1, with 8 bases that match TRBD1. Germline V CDR1 and CDR2: SGHRS, YFSETQ. V was clipped by 2 bases and J by 1 base; unmatched bases: 2. This CDR3 spans 15 amino acids. CDR3 protein: CASSLGQGSYNEQFF. CDR3 nucleotide sequence: TGCGCCAGCAGCTTAGGACAGGGATCCTACAATGAGCAGTTCTTC.

The sample holds one count of this clone. The chain has TRBV4-1 and TRBJ2-2; D might be TRBD1 (5 bases). CDR3 length: 18 amino acids. V was trimmed by 4 bases and J by 3 bases, leaving 21 bases between them. Germline CDR1 reads MGHRA; CDR2 reads YSYEKL. The CDR3 DNA is TGCGCCAGCAGCCGAAGAACAGGCTCTAACGGCTACACCGGGGAGCTGTTTTTT. Amino acid sequence: CASSRRTGSNGYTGELFF.

The V call is TRBV29-1, the J call TRBJ1-5; the match to TRBD1 covers 8 bases. The CDR3 has 13 residues. Germline V gene lookup returns CDR1 SQVTM and CDR2 ANQGSEA. Trimming cost V 6 bases and J 5 bases; bases outside gene matches: 6. CDR3 coding DNA: TGCAGCGTGGCACAGGGGGAGGATCAGCCCCAGCATTTT. This gives the protein CSVAQGEDQPQHF.

The V gene is TRBV2, the J gene TRBJ1-5; D not certain. The length of the CDR3 is 14 residues. V was pared by 5 bases and J by 2 bases, with 10 bases between. Germline CDR1 is SNHLY and CDR2 is FYNNEI. The CDR3: CASSTEGGNQPQHF. The CDR3 coding sequence is TGTGCCAGCAGTACAGAAGGCGGCAATCAGCCCCAGCATTTT.

J is TRBJ1-4 and V is TRBV7-9; D may be TRBD1 (5 bases). This CDR3 has 15 amino acids. Germline CDR1 reads SEHNR; CDR2 reads FQNEAQ (reference sequence). V lost 5 bases, J lost 4 bases, and 14 bases lay in between. CDR3 amino acids: CASSILGGGNEKLFF. The DNA for the CDR3 is TGTGCCAGCAGCATACTAGGCGGGGGTAATGAAAAACTGTTTTTT. Drawing the rest from reference TRBV7-9 and TRBJ1-4, the complete variable domain is DTGVSQNPRHKITKRGQNVTFRCDPISEHNRLYWYRQTLGQGPEFLTYFQNEAQLEKSRLLSDRFSAERPKGSFSTLEIQRTEQGDSAMYLCASSILGGGNEKLFFGSGTQLSVL.

Comments on this clone: The junction departs from the called germline gene at one end, perhaps through a read error. The chain has TRBV7-9 and TRBJ1-1; D is ambiguous. Germline V gene data show CDR1 as SEHNR and CDR2 as FQNEAQ (reference sequence). The CDR3 covers 14 residues. The CDR3 region has the DNA TGTTCCAGCAGCTTAGTAGTCGGGGACACTGAAGCTTTCTTT. Its protein product is CSSSLVVGDTEAFF.

The chain combines TRBV30 with TRBJ2-3; D may be TRBD1 (5 bases). The V gene lost 8 bases and the J gene lost 4 bases, with 16 bases spanning the gap. Germline loops: CDR1 GTSNPN, CDR2 SVGIG (reference sequence). The CDR3 consists of 13 residues. CDR3 nucleotide sequence: TGTGCCGGCGGCCGGCAGGGCGCAGATACGCAGTATTTT. This translates into CAGGRQGADTQYF.

This clone showed up just once. CDR3 loop: CASSQQGAANSPLHF. CDR3 DNA: TGTGCCAGCAGCCAACAGGGGGCAGCTAATTCACCCCTCCACTTT. V and J are TRBV4-2 and TRBJ1-6, with TRBD1 identical over 8 bases. This CDR3 comprises 15 residues. Per germline, CDR1 LGHNA and CDR2 YNFKEQ. Trimming cost V 2 bases and J 6 bases; bases outside gene matches: 3.

The chain carries TRBV5-1 and TRBJ2-1, with 8 nucleotides matching TRBD1. With V trimmed by 3 bases and J by 12 bases, 8 bases remained unmatched. The germline V gene has CDR1 SGHRS and CDR2 YFSETQ. The CDR3 spans 13 residues. In DNA form, the CDR3 reads TGCGCCAGCAGCTCTGACCAGGGGGCTGTGCAGTTCTTC. Residues: CASSSDQGAVQFF.

Turning to this clone: Other DNA sequences in the sample encode the same CDR3. V is TRBV10-3 and J is TRBJ1-6; 8 bases agree with TRBD1. This CDR3 has 12 residues. J was trimmed by 7 bases and V by 8 bases; bases with no gene match: 1. In germline, CDR1 is ENHRY, CDR2 SYGVKD. The CDR3 DNA follows: TGTGCCATCGGACAGGGAAATTCACCCCTCCACTTT. It is translated as CAIGQGNSPLHF.

The chain recombines TRBV4-2 with TRBJ1-1; weak D call: TRBD1 (6 bases). The CDR3 has 15 amino acids. V was shortened by 4 bases and J by 1 base, with 13 bases between the two germline ends. From germline, CDR1 is LGHNA and CDR2 YNFKEQ. CDR3: CASSPGHNTNTEAFF. In nucleotides, the CDR3 is TGTGCCAGCAGCCCGGGACATAACACGAACACTGAAGCTTTCTTT.

The chain joins TRBV7-9 to TRBJ2-7; 7 bases fit TRBD2. The CDR3 runs 16 residues. CDR1 and CDR2 (germline): SEHNR, FQNEAQ (reference sequence). With V trimmed by 5 bases and J by 2 bases, 12 bases remained unmatched. CDR3 sequence reads: CASSPPGRGRPYEQYF. The DNA for the CDR3 is TGTGCCAGCAGCCCCCCGGGGAGGGGCAGACCCTACGAGCAGTACTTC. Looking up the rest from reference TRBV7-9 and TRBJ2-7 gives the full variable domain: DTGVSQNPRHKITKRGQNVTFRCDPISEHNRLYWYRQTLGQGPEFLTYFQNEAQLEKSRLLSDRFSAERPKGSFSTLEIQRTEQGDSAMYLCASSPPGRGRPYEQYFGPGTRLTVT.

The chain combines TRBV5-1 with TRBJ1-6; D might be TRBD1 (6 bases). Per the germline V gene, CDR1 is SGHRS and CDR2 is YFSETQ. This CDR3 is built from 13 residues. V was pared by 8 bases and J by 10 bases, with 16 bases between. Here the CDR3 reads CASSTGSGSPLHF. CDR3 nucleotide sequence: TGCGCCAGTTCAACAGGGTCTGGATCACCCCTCCACTTT.

The chain combines TRBV14 with TRBJ2-7, with no clear D. The germline CDR1 and CDR2 sequences are SGHDN and FVKESK. The CDR3 runs 12 residues. V was cut by 3 bases and J by 3 bases, with 6 bases left in between. The CDR3 spells CASSQQFYEQYF. CDR3 nucleotide sequence: TGTGCCAGCAGCCAGCAGTTCTACGAGCAGTACTTC.

The chain carries TRBV19 and TRBJ1-1; tentative D call: TRBD1 (6 bases). This CDR3 comprises 14 residues. V was trimmed by 3 bases and J by 4 bases, leaving 12 bases between them. Germline CDR1 LNHDA, CDR2 SQIVND (reference sequence). In nucleotides, the CDR3 is TGTGCCAGTAGTATCGGACAGACCTTCACTGAAGCTTTCTTT. This codes for CASSIGQTFTEAFF.